This entry describes one TCR beta chain. This clonotype has only a few counts. Its antigen has not been determined. No base quality information exists; no much larger clone differs at one position. The data stem from a study of T-cell memory formation after mild COVID-19 (dated by TCRdb to about 2021). Describing the broader study: TCR sequence clusters from the two donors were found to be largely donor specific. In a couple of donors, T-cell clones that expanded and contracted after mild COVID-19 were tracked by sequencing TCRalpha and TCRbeta repertoires over time. The cohort was made up of two young adult volunteers, one female and one male, who were previously healthy. Beyond this particular receptor, the publication reports: SARS-CoV-2 specificity was not confirmed for the second-wave clones peaking on day 37. Clones that contracted from day 15 to 85 showed balanced CD4/CD8 phenotypes, whereas a second wave of clones that expanded from day 15 to 37 leaned towards CD4+. Contracting CD4+ clones were found mainly in CM and EM memory subsets, while CD8+ clones were enriched in EMRA. The study included only a couple of mild cases, and larger cohorts that include severe cases with pre-infection samples were judged to be necessary. Some responding clones were detected in pre-infection memory, which suggested that pre-existing cross-reactive memory T cells had joined the SARS-CoV-2 response.

From the germline V gene, CDR1 is SGHAT and CDR2 is FQNNGV. The germline V end is reduced by 5 bases and the J end by 7 bases; junction bases left unmatched: 7. The CDR3 contains 14 residues, cysteine and phenylalanine counted. Only the CDR3 region is kept as DNA, spanning 42 bases read in frame from base 1. Ficoll-Paque density gradient centrifugation was the method used to isolate PBMCs. Sequenced on an Illumina NovaSeq 6000. cDNA libraries for TCRalpha and TCRbeta were prepared by 5'RACE using constant-segment primers, with sample barcodes and unique molecular identifiers added. RNA was extracted from every sample with Trizol reagent. Amplification of the libraries took two PCR steps, and the second step added a second sample barcode plus Illumina TruSeq adapters. Sequencing of the libraries was done on an Illumina NovaSeq, producing 2 x 150 bp paired-end reads. From the authors' description of their analysis: Demultiplexing of reads and collapsing into UMI-guided consensus sequences were performed with migec v1.2.7. Using mixcr v2.1.11, UMI consensuses were aligned to TRA and TRB V and J templates and then assembled into clonotypes. Expanded or contracted clonotypes were those called significant by both edgeR and NoisET, with noise models trained on biological replicates. For edgeR calls, a false discovery rate-adjusted p below 0.01 and a log2 fold-change threshold of 1 were applied. As an exploratory analysis of dynamics, max-normalized trajectories of the 1000 most abundant clonotypes were examined by PCA with hierarchical clustering. Separately sequenced CD4+ and CD8+ repertoires were used to assign a CD4 or CD8 phenotype to each responding clone. Starting from the raw public reads, TCRdb applied fastp trimming at Q25, assembled clones with MiXCR and retained in-frame beta chains. Under each unique CDR3 protein, matching rows form one entry showing the most common genes and DNA. The V and J calls were not made by the authors but by TCRdb's processing. Here the sample has 380,000 or so distinct CDR3 sequences; approximately 15% occur a single time. Under 25% of the sample is taken by the ten largest.

The chain is encoded by TRBV11-2 joined to TRBJ1-5; TRBD1 aligns with 8 central bases. Specimen: PBMCs or a T cell subset sorted from them (not recorded which). The sequence derives from a man between 18 and 35 years old who had mild COVID-19 (a few samples of this study predate the infection). The sample titles of this study are shuffled in the database, so cell type and time point are left out; the donor was told from shared clones. CDR3 loop: CASSPGTGAQPQHF. The DNA reads as follows: TGTGCCAGCAGCCCGGGGACAGGAGCCCAGCCCCAGCATTTT. Here the CDR3 is joined to the reference TRBV11-2 and TRBJ1-5 genes, and the full variable domain is: EAGVAQSPRYKIIEKRQSVAFWCNPISGHATLYWYQQILGQGPKLLIQFQNNGVVDDSQLPKDRFSAERLKGVDSTLKIQPAKLEDSAVYLCASSPGTGAQPQHFGDGTRLSIL.